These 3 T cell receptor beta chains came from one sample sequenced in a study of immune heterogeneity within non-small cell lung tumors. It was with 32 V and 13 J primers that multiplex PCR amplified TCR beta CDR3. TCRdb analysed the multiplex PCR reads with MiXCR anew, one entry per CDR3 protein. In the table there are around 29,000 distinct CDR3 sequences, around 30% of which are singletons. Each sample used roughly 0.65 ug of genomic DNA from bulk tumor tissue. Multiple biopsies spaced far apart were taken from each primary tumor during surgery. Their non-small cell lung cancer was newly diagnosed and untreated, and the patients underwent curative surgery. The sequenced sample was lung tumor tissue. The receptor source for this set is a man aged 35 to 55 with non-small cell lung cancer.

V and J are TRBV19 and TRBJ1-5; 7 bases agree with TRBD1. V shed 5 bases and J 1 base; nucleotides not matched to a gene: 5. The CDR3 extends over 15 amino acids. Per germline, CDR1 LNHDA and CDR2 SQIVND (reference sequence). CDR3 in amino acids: CASSPTGSSNQPQHF. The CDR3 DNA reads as TGTGCCAGTAGTCCGACAGGGTCCAGCAATCAGCCCCAGCATTTT.

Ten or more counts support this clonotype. The CDR3 sequence: CASSGVPYEQYF. CDR3 nucleotides: TGCGCCAGCAGCGGGGTTCCGTACGAGCAGTACTTC. The gene calls are TRBV5-1 and TRBJ2-7; D is undetermined. Germline V gene lookup returns CDR1 SGHRS and CDR2 YFSETQ. V lost 4 bases, J lost 4 bases, and 9 bases lay in between. This CDR3 is 12 amino acids long.

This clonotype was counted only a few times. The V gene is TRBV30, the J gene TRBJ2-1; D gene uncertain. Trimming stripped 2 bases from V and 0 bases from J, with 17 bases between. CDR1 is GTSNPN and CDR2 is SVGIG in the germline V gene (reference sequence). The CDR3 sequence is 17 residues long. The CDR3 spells CAWSFWAPKGSYNEQFF. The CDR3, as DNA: TGTGCCTGGAGTTTTTGGGCTCCGAAGGGCTCCTACAATGAGCAGTTCTTC.